This is a list of T cell receptor beta chains from one sample in a study of blood T cell repertoires in COVID-19. Produced via immunoSEQ multiplex PCR; TCRdb's table is partial and in-frame only. The data show roughly 230,000 clones, roughly 81% seen once. The specimen was peripheral blood. The receptor source for this set is a man in his forties or fifties with acute or convalescent COVID-19. Each CDR3 is given with its conserved first and last residue. A D gene is named only where the DNA matches it firmly. A clone size is listed for some rows: how often the clone was seen (once, few, many), or a class if it is expanded.

CAWSVGLTNYGYTF,TGTGCCTGGAGCGTGGGACTGACTAACTATGGCTACACCTTC,many,TRBJ1-2,.,TRBV30
CASSLRDNQETQYF,TGTGCCAGCAGTTTGAGGGACAACCAAGAGACCCAGTACTTC,few,TRBJ2-5,.,TRBV27
CATSDLAQGNQETQYF,TGTGCCACCAGTGATTTGGCCCAGGGGAACCAAGAGACCCAGTACTTC,.,TRBJ2-5,.,TRBV24-1
CASSQDSDGLGYNEQFF,TGTGCCAGCAGCCAAGATAGCGACGGTCTAGGGTACAATGAGCAGTTCTTC,.,TRBJ2-1,.,TRBV3-1/TRBV3-2
CASSYSLETGGKGEAFF,TGTGCCAGCAGTTACTCTCTGGAGACAGGGGGAAAGGGTGAAGCTTTCTTT,few,TRBJ1-1,TRBD1,TRBV6-2/TRBV6-3
CASSESMTIGPGNSPLHF,TGCGCCAGCAGTGAGTCAATGACTATTGGGCCGGGGAATTCACCCCTCCACTTT,.,TRBJ1-6,.,TRBV10-1
CASSESARTSSQYNEQFF,TGCGCCAGCAGTGAGTCGGCCCGGACTAGCAGCCAATACAATGAGCAGTTCTTC,.,TRBJ2-1,TRBD2,TRBV10-1
CASEEGQGAETQYF,TGTGCCAGCGAAGAGGGACAGGGAGCAGAGACCCAGTACTTC,.,TRBJ2-5,TRBD1,TRBV6-5
CASSEERVGGTEAFF,TGTGCCAGCAGTGAGGAAAGGGTGGGGGGAACTGAAGCTTTCTTT,once,TRBJ1-1,.,TRBV2
CASSAGGPGELFF,TGTGCCAGCAGCGCCGGTGGGCCCGGGGAGCTGTTTTTT,.,TRBJ2-2,.,TRBV6-5
CASSDRGGGTQYF,TGTGCCAGCAGTGATCGCGGGGGGGGTACGCAGTATTTT,.,TRBJ2-3,TRBD2,TRBV6-6
CASSLLAYSSTYEQYF,TGTGCCAGCAGTTTACTAGCCTACTCGTCTACCTACGAGCAGTACTTC,.,TRBJ2-7,.,TRBV27
CASTEVESYEQYF,TGTGCTTCAACCGAGGTAGAGTCCTACGAGCAGTACTTC,.,TRBJ2-7,.,TRBV2
CASRRLLRDRGSYEQYF,TGTGCCAGCAGGCGACTCCTTCGGGACAGGGGTTCCTACGAGCAGTACTTC,.,TRBJ2-7,TRBD1,TRBV6-6
CASNDQSTSSYNSPLHF,TGCGCCAGCAATGATCAGTCCACTAGCTCCTATAATTCACCCCTCCACTTT,.,TRBJ1-6,.,TRBV4-1
CASSVEANSYNEQFF,TGTGCCAGCAGCGTAGAAGCTAACAGCTACAATGAGCAGTTCTTC,few,TRBJ2-1,.,TRBV9
CASSQEREGEQFF,TGCGCCAGCAGCCAAGAGAGGGAGGGTGAGCAGTTCTTC,.,TRBJ2-1,TRBD2,TRBV4-1
CASSQTDRGPETQYF,TGTGCCAGCAGCCAGACCGACAGGGGGCCGGAGACCCAGTACTTC,few,TRBJ2-5,TRBD1,TRBV2
CASSLVGVGGNSPLHF,TGTGCCAGCAGCTTAGTAGGTGTAGGGGGAAATTCACCCCTCCACTTT,few,TRBJ1-6,.,TRBV7-6
CASSQTNTGELFF,TGTGCCAGCAGCCAAACTAACACCGGGGAGCTGTTTTTT,.,TRBJ2-2,.,TRBV5-6
CASSSGLVPFRDTQYF,TGTGCCAGCAGCTCGGGACTCGTGCCCTTTCGGGATACGCAGTATTTT,.,TRBJ2-3,.,TRBV9
CASSSRQGATEAFF,TGTGCCAGCAGCTCTCGACAGGGGGCCACTGAAGCTTTCTTT,.,TRBJ1-1,TRBD1,TRBV7-2